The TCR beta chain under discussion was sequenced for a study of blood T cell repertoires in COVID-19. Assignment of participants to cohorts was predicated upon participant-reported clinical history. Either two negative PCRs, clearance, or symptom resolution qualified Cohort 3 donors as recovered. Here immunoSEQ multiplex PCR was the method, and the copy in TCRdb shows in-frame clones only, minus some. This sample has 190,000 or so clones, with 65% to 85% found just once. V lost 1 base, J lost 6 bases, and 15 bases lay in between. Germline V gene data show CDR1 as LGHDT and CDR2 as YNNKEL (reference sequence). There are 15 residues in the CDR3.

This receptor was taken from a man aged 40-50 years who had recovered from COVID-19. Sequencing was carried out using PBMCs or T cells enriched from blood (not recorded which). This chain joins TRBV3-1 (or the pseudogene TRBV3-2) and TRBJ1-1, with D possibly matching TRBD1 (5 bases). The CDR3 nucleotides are TGTGCCAGCAGCCAAGTTCGGGGGACCATCCCTGAAGCTTTCTTT. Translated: CASSQVRGTIPEAFF.